These 25 T cell receptor beta chains were sequenced from one sample in a study of T cell responses to AZD1222 COVID-19 vaccine. Libraries were prepared by immunoSEQ multiplex PCR; TCRdb keeps only in-frame clonotypes and omits some of them. The table has about 190,000 clones, about 94% seen once. Sequenced material: peripheral blood, taken on day 0 of AZD1222 vaccination. These receptors all stem from an adult in good health.

This clone appeared a single time. The V call is TRBV28, the J call TRBJ2-1; 7 bases match TRBD2. The CDR3 totals 14 residues. Germline V CDR1 and CDR2: MDHEN, SYDVKM. V gave up 5 bases and J gave up 8 bases; unmatched junction bases: 9. The CDR3 region has the DNA TGTGCCAGCAGTCGCGAACGGGAGGTTCATGAGCAGTTCTTC. This gives the protein CASSREREVHEQFF.

The chain recombines TRBV6-7 with TRBJ2-7, with TRBD2 matching over 8 bases. TRBV6-7 is designated an ORF whose function remains uncertain. The CDR3 is made up of 13 amino acids. The trim removed 5 bases at V and 7 bases at J, leaving 7 bases unmatched. CDR3: CASSSIRGGEQYF. The CDR3 DNA reads as TGTGCCAGCAGTAGTATTCGCGGGGGGGAGCAGTACTTC.

The chain employs TRBV5-6 and TRBJ1-1; weak D call: TRBD1 (6 bases). Germline V gene data show CDR1 as SGHDT and CDR2 as YYEEEE. CDR3 size: 15 residues. The V end lost 4 bases, the J end lost 1 base, and 14 bases lay between the germline ends. The CDR3 is CASSPRRGANTEAFF. DNA for the CDR3: TGTGCCAGCAGCCCACGACGGGGGGCGAACACTGAAGCTTTCTTT.

V is TRBV5-5 and J is TRBJ2-5, with D unclear. Germline V gene data show CDR1 as SGHKS and CDR2 as YYEKEE (reference sequence). This CDR3 has 17 residues. V dropped 4 bases and J dropped 0 bases, with 19 bases sitting between them. The CDR3 nucleotides read TGTGCCAGCAGCCCCTACTACACGGGTGGGTACCAAGAGACCCAGTACTTC. Translated: CASSPYYTGGYQETQYF.

V is TRBV6-5 and J is TRBJ2-1, with 7 bases aligning to TRBD2. This CDR3 is 15 amino acids long. J lost 9 bases, V lost 0 bases, and 8 bases had no gene match. The germline CDR1 and CDR2 sequences are MNHEY and SVGAGI. CDR3 region: CASSYSDGGRGEQFF. CDR3 DNA sequence: TGTGCCAGCAGTTACTCGGACGGCGGGAGAGGTGAGCAGTTCTTC.

This chain joins TRBV23-1 and TRBJ1-5; TRBD1 might be the D (6 bases). TRBV23-1 is an open reading frame, and its role is uncertain. The CDR3 sequence is 14 residues long. With 4 bases removed from V and 6 bases from J, the gap between germline ends came to 13 bases. CDR3 nucleotides: TGCGCCAGCAGTCCACAGGGTTTAGGTCAGCCCCAGCATTTT. Encoded protein: CASSPQGLGQPQHF.

The chain combines TRBV18 with TRBJ1-5, with 10 bases matching TRBD1. With V trimmed by 6 bases and J by 3 bases, 5 bases remained unmatched. Per germline, CDR1 KGHSH and CDR2 LQKENI. The CDR3 runs to 15 residues. The CDR3 nucleotides read TGTGCCAGCTCGAAGGGGACAGGGGACAATCAGCCCCAGCATTTT. Amino acids: CASSKGTGDNQPQHF.

This sequence joins TRBV27 and TRBJ2-1; 11 bases align to TRBD1. The CDR3 has 14 residues. Germline CDR1 MNHEY, CDR2 SMNVEV (reference sequence). With V trimmed by 5 bases and J by 7 bases, 4 bases remained unmatched. The CDR3 coding sequence is TGTGCCAGCAGTCCCGGGACAGGGGGGAATGAGCAGTTCTTC. This encodes CASSPGTGGNEQFF.

The V and J genes are TRBV7-2 and TRBJ2-7; unclear D gene. V lost 5 bases, J lost 4 bases, and 18 bases lay in between. The germline gives CDR1 SGHTA, CDR2 FQGNSA. The CDR3 runs to 15 residues. The CDR3 sequence is CASSPGDRISYEQYF. The CDR3 DNA sequence: TGTGCCAGCAGCCCAGGTGACCGAATTTCATACGAGCAGTACTTC.

The chain recombines TRBV7-3 with TRBJ2-1; D perhaps matches TRBD2 (5 bases). The V end was cut by 8 bases, the J end by 7 bases, with 15 bases between. CDR3 length equals 13 residues. The germline gives CDR1 SGHTA, CDR2 FQGTGA. The CDR3 spells CASGLSGENEQFF. The CDR3 DNA reads TGTGCCAGCGGGCTCTCCGGGGAGAATGAGCAGTTCTTC.

This chain connects TRBV7-9 to TRBJ1-6, with D maybe TRBD1 (5 bases). V was shortened by 5 bases and J by 3 bases, with 8 bases between the two germline ends. This CDR3 spans 14 amino acids. CDR1 is SEHNR and CDR2 is FQNEAQ in the germline V gene (reference sequence). The DNA for the CDR3 is TGTGCCAGCAGCCAAGACAGCTATAATTCACCCCTCCACTTT. Translated: CASSQDSYNSPLHF.

This rearrangement joins TRBV9 to TRBJ2-7, with 10 bases aligning to TRBD2. The CDR3 covers 14 residues. V lost 2 bases to trimming and J lost 3 bases; unmatched junction nucleotides: 2. Germline V gene lookup returns CDR1 SGDLS and CDR2 YYNGEE. CDR3 region: CASSVSGRNYEQYF. The CDR3 DNA reads as TGTGCCAGCAGCGTTAGCGGGAGGAACTACGAGCAGTACTTC.

The genes are TRBV9 and TRBJ2-7, with D uncertain. Trimming took 2 bases from V and 3 from J, leaving 9 bases between them. The CDR3 runs 13 residues. CDR1 is SGDLS, CDR2 YYNGEE, per germline. This CDR3 is CASSVGGNYEQYF. The DNA of the CDR3 is TGTGCCAGCAGCGTGGGCGGCAACTACGAGCAGTACTTC.

V and J are TRBV9 and TRBJ1-1; D remains unclear. V was pared by 0 bases and J by 2 bases, with 11 bases between. CDR3 length: 15 amino acids. Germline loops: CDR1 SGDLS, CDR2 YYNGEE. Here the CDR3 reads CASSVGHRANTEAFF. The CDR3 region has the DNA TGTGCCAGCAGCGTAGGCCACAGAGCAAACACTGAAGCTTTCTTT.

V gene TRBV27 combines with J gene TRBJ1-5; possibly TRBD1 for D (5 bases). V was cut by 5 bases and J by 2 bases, with 13 bases left in between. This CDR3 contains 15 residues. Germline CDR1 and CDR2: MNHEY and SMNVEV (reference sequence). The chain's CDR3 is CASSPRVGGNQPQHF. CDR3 sequence (DNA): TGTGCCAGCAGTCCTCGGGTGGGGGGCAATCAGCCCCAGCATTTT.

The chain carries TRBV9 and TRBJ2-7, with 7 bases fitting TRBD2. The germline V gene encodes CDR1 SGDLS and CDR2 YYNGEE. The CDR3 length is 15 residues. Losses at the gene ends were 6 bases for V and 5 bases for J; bases not matched to a gene: 14. The CDR3 bases are TGTGCCAGCAAGCCCCCAGCGGGACTTATCGACGAGCAGTACTTC. Its protein is CASKPPAGLIDEQYF.

The chain couples TRBV2 to TRBJ2-2; 9 bases fit TRBD1. CDR1 and CDR2 from the germline V gene are SNHLY and FYNNEI. The CDR3 length is 14 residues. V trimming: 6 bases; J trimming: 5 bases; junction bases outside the gene matches: 4. The CDR3: CASSRDRVTGELFF. CDR3 coding DNA: TGTGCCAGCAGCAGGGACAGGGTAACCGGGGAGCTGTTTTTT. The full variable domain, in which reference TRBV2 and TRBJ2-2 provide the parts outside the CDR3, is EPEVTQTPSHQVTQMGQEVILRCVPISNHLYFYWYRQILGQKVEFLVSFYNNEISEKSEIFDDQFSVERPDGSNFTLKIRSTKLEDSAMYFCASSRDRVTGELFFGEGSRLTVL.

The rearrangement uses TRBV24-1 and TRBJ2-1, with TRBD2 identical over 11 bases. CDR1 is KGHDR and CDR2 is SFDVKD in the germline V gene. Trimming cost V 0 bases and J 6 bases; bases outside gene matches: 3. The CDR3 is 16 amino acids. The CDR3 is CATSDLSLAGANEQFF. The CDR3 DNA follows: TGTGCCACCAGTGATTTGTCACTAGCGGGAGCCAATGAGCAGTTCTTC.

This clone came up once. The chain uses TRBV9 and TRBJ1-1; TRBD1 is a possible D gene (5 bases). Per germline, CDR1 SGDLS and CDR2 YYNGEE. This CDR3 is 15 amino acids long. Trimming shortened V by 3 bases and J by 4 bases, and 16 bases separated the two germline ends. In nucleotides, the CDR3 is TGTGCCAGCAGCGAGGTGGGGGGGACGGGCACTGAAGCTTTCTTT. This gives the protein CASSEVGGTGTEAFF.

The gene calls are TRBV5-1 and TRBJ2-5, with 8 bases aligning to TRBD1. The CDR3 is made up of 14 amino acids. Looked up from germline, CDR1 is SGHRS and CDR2 is YFSETQ. Trimming took 4 bases from V and 5 from J; bases not matched to a gene: 7. The CDR3 DNA follows: TGCGCCAGCAGCAAGACAGGGGCGCTTGAGACCCAGTACTTC. It yields the protein CASSKTGALETQYF.

The chain is built from TRBV5-8 and TRBJ2-5; 9 bases map to TRBD1. Per the germline V gene, CDR1 is SGHTS and CDR2 is YDEGEE. The CDR3 is 13 amino acids. Germline trimming cut 4 bases from V and 5 bases from J; bases unmatched to any gene: 3. CDR3 DNA: TGTGCCAGCAGCCATGACAGGGGGGAGACCCAGTACTTC. As protein: CASSHDRGETQYF.

About this clone itself: The sample carries other DNA sequences with the same CDR3. V and J are TRBV3-1 (or the pseudogene TRBV3-2) and TRBJ1-5; D possibly corresponds to TRBD1 (5 bases). Germline CDR1 reads LGHDT; CDR2 reads YNNKEL (reference sequence). CDR3 length: 14 amino acids. V lost 4 bases and J 6 bases, leaving 13 bases between the germline ends. CDR3 bases: TGTGCCAGCAGCCCAGGGACGGGGTCTCAGCCCCAGCATTTT. This encodes CASSPGTGSQPQHF.

This sequence joins TRBV12-3 or TRBV12-4 and TRBJ2-7; maybe TRBD1 (5 bases). Trimming shortened V by 6 bases and J by 7 bases, and 16 bases separated the two germline ends. The CDR3 runs to 13 residues. CDR3: CASSWSRDGEQYF. Here the CDR3 DNA reads TGTGCCAGCAGCTGGTCCAGGGATGGGGAGCAGTACTTC.

The chain couples TRBV7-2 to TRBJ2-2; D is perhaps TRBD2 (5 bases). The CDR3 has 14 residues. Germline loops: CDR1 SGHTA, CDR2 FQGNSA. V was trimmed by 4 bases and J by 5 bases, leaving 11 bases between them. CDR3 bases: TGTGCCAGCAGCTCCCTGAGGGTAACCGGGGAGCTGTTTTTT. This gives the protein CASSSLRVTGELFF.

The rearrangement uses TRBV10-2 and TRBJ2-3; D gene unclear. The CDR3 has 11 amino acids. Germline CDR1 reads WSHSY; CDR2 reads SAAADI. V was shortened by 2 bases and J by 5 bases, with 2 bases between the two germline ends. Here the CDR3 reads CASSERDTQYF. Here the CDR3 DNA reads TGCGCCAGCAGTGAGCGAGATACGCAGTATTTT.